These T cell receptor beta chains were read from a single sample in a study of beta chain features in type 1 diabetes. Using immunoSEQ multiplex PCR, the repertoire was profiled, and TCRdb retains in-frame clones only, with some absent. Here the sample spans roughly 300,000 clones, around 15% being singletons. The sequenced sample was central memory CD4+ T cells from blood. The receptors here all came from a man under 40 in good health. Both conserved end residues are part of each CDR3. Some rows mark clone size as missing; the rest say once, few, many or name a class of expanded clone.

abundance	v_gene	CDR3aa
once	TRBV7-2	CASSLVGRGLAFEAFF
few	TRBV10-2	CASTGVGSQTQYF
few	TRBV4-2	CASSLSGGSTDTQYF
few	TRBV30	CAWSPWTAGADTQYF
-	TRBV7-2	CASSLGGEGQPQHF
many	TRBV10-3	CAISESEGRETQYF
few	TRBV29-1	CSAYKGGNTEAFF
-	TRBV29-1	CSVYSTDTQYF
few	TRBV7-2	CASGARDRGGYGYTF
many	TRBV14	CASSMGLKETQYF
many	TRBV9	CATRGRRYGYTF
few	TRBV6-5	CASSRGGPGTDTQYF
many	TRBV21-1	CASSKQGGANVLTF
-	TRBV2	CASKDRSDTQYF
-	TRBV11-2	CASSRTTANTGELFF
-	TRBV9	CASSLTTDNNEQFF
few	TRBV7-9	CASSFGGGASNQPQHF